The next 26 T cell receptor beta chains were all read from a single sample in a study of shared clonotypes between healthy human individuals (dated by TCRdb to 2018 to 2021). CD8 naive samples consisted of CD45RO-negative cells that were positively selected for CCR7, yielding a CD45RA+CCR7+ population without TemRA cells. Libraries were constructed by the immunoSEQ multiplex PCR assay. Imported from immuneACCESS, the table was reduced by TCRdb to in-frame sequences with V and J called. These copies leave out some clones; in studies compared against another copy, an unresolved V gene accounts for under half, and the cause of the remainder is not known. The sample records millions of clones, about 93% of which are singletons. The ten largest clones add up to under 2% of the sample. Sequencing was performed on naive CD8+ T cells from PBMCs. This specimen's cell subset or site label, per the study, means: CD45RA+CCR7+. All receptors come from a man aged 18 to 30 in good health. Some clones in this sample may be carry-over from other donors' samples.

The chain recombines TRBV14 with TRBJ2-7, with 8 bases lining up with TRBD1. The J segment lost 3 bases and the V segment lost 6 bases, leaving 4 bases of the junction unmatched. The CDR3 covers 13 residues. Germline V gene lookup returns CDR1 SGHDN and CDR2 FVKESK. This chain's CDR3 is CASRGTGGYEQYF. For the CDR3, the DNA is TGTGCCAGCAGAGGTACAGGGGGCTACGAGCAGTACTTC.

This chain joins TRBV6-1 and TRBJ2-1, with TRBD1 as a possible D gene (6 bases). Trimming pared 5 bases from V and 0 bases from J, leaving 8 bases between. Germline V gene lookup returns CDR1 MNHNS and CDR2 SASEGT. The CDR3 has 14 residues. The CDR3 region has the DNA TGTGCCAGCAGTCAGACAGGCTCCTACAATGAGCAGTTCTTC. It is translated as CASSQTGSYNEQFF.

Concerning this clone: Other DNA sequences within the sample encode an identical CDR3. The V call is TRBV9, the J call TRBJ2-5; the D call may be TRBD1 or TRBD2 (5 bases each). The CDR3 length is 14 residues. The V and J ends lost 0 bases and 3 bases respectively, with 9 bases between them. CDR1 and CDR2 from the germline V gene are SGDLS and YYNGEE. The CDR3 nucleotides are TGTGCCAGCAGCGTAGCTAGCAGGGAAGAGACCCAGTACTTC. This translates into CASSVASREETQYF.

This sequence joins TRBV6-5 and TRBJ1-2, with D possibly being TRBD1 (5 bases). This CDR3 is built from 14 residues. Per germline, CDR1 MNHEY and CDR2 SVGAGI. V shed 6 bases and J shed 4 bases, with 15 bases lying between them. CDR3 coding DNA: TGTGCCAGCAGACCTGGGACGAAAACCTATGGCTACACCTTC. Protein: CASRPGTKTYGYTF.

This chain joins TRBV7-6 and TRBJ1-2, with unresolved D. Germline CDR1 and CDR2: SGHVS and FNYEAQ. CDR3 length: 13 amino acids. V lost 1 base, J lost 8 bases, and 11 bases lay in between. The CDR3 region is CASSLEPAGGYTF. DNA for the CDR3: TGTGCCAGCAGCTTAGAGCCAGCTGGGGGCTACACCTTC.

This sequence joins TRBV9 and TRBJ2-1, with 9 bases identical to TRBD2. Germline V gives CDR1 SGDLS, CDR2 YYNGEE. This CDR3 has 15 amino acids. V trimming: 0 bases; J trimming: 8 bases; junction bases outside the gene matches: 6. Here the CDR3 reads CASSVGGLAPDEQFF. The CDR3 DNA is TGTGCCAGCAGCGTAGGAGGACTAGCGCCCGATGAGCAGTTCTTC.

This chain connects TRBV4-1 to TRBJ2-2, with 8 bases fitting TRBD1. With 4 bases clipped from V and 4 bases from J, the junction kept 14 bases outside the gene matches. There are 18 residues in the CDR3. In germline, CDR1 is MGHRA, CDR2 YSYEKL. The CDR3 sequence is CASSRPRTGRDITGELFF. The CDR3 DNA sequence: TGCGCCAGCAGCCGGCCCCGGACAGGGCGCGACATCACCGGGGAGCTGTTTTTT.

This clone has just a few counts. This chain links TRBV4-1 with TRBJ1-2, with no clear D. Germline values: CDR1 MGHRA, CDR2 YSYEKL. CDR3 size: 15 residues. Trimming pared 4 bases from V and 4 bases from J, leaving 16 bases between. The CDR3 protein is CASSPGLLASYGYTF. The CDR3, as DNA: TGCGCCAGCAGCCCCGGGCTCCTGGCGAGCTATGGCTACACCTTC.

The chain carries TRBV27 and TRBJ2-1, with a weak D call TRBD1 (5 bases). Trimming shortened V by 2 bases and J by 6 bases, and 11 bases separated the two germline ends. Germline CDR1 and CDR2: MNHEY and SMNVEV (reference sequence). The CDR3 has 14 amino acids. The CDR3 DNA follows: TGTGCCAGCAGTTTAATACCTGACAGCAATGAGCAGTTCTTC. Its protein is CASSLIPDSNEQFF.

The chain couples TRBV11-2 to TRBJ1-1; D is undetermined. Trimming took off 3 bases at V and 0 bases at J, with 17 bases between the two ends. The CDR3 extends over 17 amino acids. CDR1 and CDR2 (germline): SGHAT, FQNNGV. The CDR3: CASSFPRIKGMNTEAFF. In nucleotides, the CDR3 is TGTGCCAGCAGCTTCCCAAGGATCAAAGGGATGAACACTGAAGCTTTCTTT.

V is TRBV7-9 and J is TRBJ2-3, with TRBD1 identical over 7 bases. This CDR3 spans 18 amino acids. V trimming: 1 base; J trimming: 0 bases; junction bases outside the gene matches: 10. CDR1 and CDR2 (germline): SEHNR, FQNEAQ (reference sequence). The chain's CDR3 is CASSLEWTGTPSTDTQYF. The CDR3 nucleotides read TGTGCCAGCAGCTTAGAGTGGACAGGAACCCCTAGCACAGATACGCAGTATTTT.

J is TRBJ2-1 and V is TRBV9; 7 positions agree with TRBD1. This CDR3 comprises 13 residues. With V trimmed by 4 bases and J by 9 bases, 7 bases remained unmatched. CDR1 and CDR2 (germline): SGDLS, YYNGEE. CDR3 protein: CASSNSGGIEQFF. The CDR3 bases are TGTGCCAGCAGCAACTCAGGGGGAATTGAGCAGTTCTTC.

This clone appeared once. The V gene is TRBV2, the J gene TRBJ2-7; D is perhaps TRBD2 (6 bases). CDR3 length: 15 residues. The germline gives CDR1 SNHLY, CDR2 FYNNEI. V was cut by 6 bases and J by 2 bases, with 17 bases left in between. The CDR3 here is CASRMEGEPTYEQYF. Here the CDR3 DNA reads TGTGCCAGCAGGATGGAGGGAGAGCCCACCTACGAGCAGTACTTC. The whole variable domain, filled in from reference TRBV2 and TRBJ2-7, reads EPEVTQTPSHQVTQMGQEVILRCVPISNHLYFYWYRQILGQKVEFLVSFYNNEISEKSEIFDDQFSVERPDGSNFTLKIRSTKLEDSAMYFCASRMEGEPTYEQYFGPGTRLTVT.

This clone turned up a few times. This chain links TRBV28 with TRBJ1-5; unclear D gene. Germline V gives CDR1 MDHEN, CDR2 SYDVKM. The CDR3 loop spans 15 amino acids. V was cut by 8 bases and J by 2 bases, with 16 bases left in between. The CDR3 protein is CASGSREYGNQPQHF. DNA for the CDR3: TGTGCCAGCGGCTCACGGGAGTACGGCAATCAGCCCCAGCATTTT.

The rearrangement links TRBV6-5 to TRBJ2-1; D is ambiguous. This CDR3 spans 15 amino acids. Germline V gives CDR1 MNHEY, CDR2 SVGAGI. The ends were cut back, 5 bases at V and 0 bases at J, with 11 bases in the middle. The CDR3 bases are TGTGCCAGCAGTCGAACAAGGAGCTCCTACAATGAGCAGTTCTTC. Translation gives CASSRTRSSYNEQFF.

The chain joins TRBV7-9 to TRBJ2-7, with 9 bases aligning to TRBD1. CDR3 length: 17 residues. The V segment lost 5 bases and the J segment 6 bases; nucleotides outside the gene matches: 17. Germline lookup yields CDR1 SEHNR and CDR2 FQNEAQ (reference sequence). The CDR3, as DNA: TGTGCCAGCAGCCTACCTGAACCGGGACAGGGAGCGGTCGAGCAGTACTTC. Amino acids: CASSLPEPGQGAVEQYF.

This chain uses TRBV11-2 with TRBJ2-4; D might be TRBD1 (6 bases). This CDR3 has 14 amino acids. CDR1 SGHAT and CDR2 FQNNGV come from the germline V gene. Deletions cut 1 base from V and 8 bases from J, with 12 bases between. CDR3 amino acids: CASSLVQGRDIQYF. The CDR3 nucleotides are TGTGCCAGCAGCTTAGTACAGGGACGAGACATTCAGTACTTC.

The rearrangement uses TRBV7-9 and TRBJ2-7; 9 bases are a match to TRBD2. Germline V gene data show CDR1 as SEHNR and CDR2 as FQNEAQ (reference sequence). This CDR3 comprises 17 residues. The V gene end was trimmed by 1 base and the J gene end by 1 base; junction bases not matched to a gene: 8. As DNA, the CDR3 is TGTGCCAGCAGCTTAGACCTTAGCGGGAGTAGTTCCTACGAGCAGTACTTC. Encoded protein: CASSLDLSGSSSYEQYF.

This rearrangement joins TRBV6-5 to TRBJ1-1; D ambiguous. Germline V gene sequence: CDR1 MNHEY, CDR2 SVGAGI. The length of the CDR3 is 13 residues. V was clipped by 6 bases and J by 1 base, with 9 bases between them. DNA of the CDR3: TGTGCCAGCAGAGTGGGGTGGAACACTGAAGCTTTCTTT. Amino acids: CASRVGWNTEAFF.

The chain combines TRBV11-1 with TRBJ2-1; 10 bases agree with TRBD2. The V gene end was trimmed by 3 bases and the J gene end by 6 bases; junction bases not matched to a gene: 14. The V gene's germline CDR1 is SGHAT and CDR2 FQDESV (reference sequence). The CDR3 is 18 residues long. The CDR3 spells CASSFVLAGAESPNEQFF. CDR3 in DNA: TGTGCCAGCAGCTTCGTCCTAGCGGGAGCCGAAAGCCCCAATGAGCAGTTCTTC.

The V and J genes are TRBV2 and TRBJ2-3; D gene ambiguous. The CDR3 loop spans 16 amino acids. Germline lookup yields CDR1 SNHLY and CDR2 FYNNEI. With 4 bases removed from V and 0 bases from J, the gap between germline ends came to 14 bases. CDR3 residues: CASSARAGPSTDTQYF. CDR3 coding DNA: TGTGCCAGCAGTGCTCGGGCAGGTCCTAGCACAGATACGCAGTATTTT.

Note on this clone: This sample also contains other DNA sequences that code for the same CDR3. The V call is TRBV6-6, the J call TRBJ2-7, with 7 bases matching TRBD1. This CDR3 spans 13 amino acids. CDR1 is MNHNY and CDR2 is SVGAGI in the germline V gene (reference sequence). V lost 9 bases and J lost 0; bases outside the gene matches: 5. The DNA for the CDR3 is TGTGCCAGTTCCGGGACAGCCTCCTACGAGCAGTACTTC. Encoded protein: CASSGTASYEQYF.

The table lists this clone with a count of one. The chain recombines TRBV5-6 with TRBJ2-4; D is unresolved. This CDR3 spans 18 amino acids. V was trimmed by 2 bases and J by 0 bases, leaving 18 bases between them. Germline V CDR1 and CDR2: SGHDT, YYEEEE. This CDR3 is CASSFKRLGNRAKNIQYF. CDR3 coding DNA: TGTGCCAGCAGCTTTAAACGGTTGGGGAACAGAGCCAAAAACATTCAGTACTTC.

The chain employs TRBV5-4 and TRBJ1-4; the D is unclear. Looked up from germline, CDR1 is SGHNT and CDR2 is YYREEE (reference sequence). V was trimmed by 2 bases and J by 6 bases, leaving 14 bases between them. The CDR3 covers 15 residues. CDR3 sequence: CASSFGTGMDEKLFF. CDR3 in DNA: TGTGCCAGCAGCTTCGGTACGGGAATGGATGAAAAACTGTTTTTT.

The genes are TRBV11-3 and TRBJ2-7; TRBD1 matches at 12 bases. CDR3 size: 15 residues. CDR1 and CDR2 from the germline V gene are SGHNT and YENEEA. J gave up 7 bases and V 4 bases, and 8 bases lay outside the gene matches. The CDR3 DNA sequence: TGTGCCAGCAGCTCCGGGACAGGGGGCGCGGGGGAGCAGTACTTC. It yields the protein CASSSGTGGAGEQYF.

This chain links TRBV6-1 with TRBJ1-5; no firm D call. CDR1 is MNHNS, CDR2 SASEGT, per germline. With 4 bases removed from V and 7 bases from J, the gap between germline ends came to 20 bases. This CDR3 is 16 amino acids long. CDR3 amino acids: CASSAARWANGQPQHF. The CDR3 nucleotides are TGTGCCAGCAGTGCTGCCCGGTGGGCTAATGGGCAGCCCCAGCATTTT.